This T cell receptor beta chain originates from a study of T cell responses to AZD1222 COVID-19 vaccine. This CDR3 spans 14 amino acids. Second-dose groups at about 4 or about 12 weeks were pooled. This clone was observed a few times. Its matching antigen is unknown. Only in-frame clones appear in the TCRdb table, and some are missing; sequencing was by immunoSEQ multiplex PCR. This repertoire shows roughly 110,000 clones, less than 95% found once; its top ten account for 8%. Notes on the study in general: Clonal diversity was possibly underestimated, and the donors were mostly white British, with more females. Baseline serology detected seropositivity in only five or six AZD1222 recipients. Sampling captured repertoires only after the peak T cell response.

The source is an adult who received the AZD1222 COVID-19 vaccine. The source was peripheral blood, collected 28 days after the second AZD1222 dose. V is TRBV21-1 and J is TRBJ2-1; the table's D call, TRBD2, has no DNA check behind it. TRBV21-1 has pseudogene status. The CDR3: CASSKLSPGLDKFF. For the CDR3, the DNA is TGTGCCAGCAGCAAATTGAGTCCCGGACTGGATAAGTTCTTC.